The clone carrying this TCR beta chain was found many times. The use of a sample-barcoded 5' primer and a J-beta primer mix characterized a second PCR of about 7 to 12 cycles. Using its own MiXCR run on the 5' RACE reads, TCRdb lists one record per CDR3 protein. There are 600,000 to 900,000 distinct CDR3 sequences in the sample; around a quarter occur only once, and around 3% lies in the top ten. The sample is drawn from a study of blood T cells in healthy people across ages. Trimming took 4 bases from V and 6 from J; bases not matched to a gene: 1. This CDR3 region has 14 residues. Germline CDR1 KGHDR, CDR2 SFDVKD. In addition, the sample was reused for a study of T cells of mothers and their children.

Sequenced material: blood. This sequence joins TRBV24-1 and TRBJ2-1; 11 bases match TRBD1. This receptor was identified in a boy aged 5 to 17 in good health. This CDR3 reads CATSDGTGGNEQFF. The CDR3 DNA follows: TGTGCCACCAGTGACGGGACAGGGGGCAATGAGCAGTTCTTC.